What follows are 2 T cell receptor beta chains derived from one specimen sequenced in a study of spatial heterogeneity in lung cancer. Study-level results: Mutation tallies in tumors tracked expanded intratumoral alpha and beta TCR counts.

Each CDR3 protein is one row after TCRdb ran MiXCR on the 5' RACE reads. The sample holds about 1,500 distinct CDR3 sequences, 4.6% seen once. These TCRs' antigens remain unknown. The time point denotes: sample taken at primary tumor resection. The sample was lung tumor tissue, taken at surgery. These receptors all come from a male donor with early-stage non-small cell lung cancer.

This clonotype was found many times. This chain connects TRBV12-3 or TRBV12-4 to TRBJ2-5; 8 bases fit TRBD1. Trimming took 5 bases from V and 5 from J; bases not matched to a gene: 10. CDR3 length equals 15 residues. CDR3 protein: CASSPGQGRDETQYF. CDR3 nucleotides: TGTGCCAGCAGTCCTGGACAGGGAAGGGATGAGACCCAGTACTTC.

In this sample, this clonotype is medium-sized. The chain has TRBV6-1 and TRBJ2-4; possible D gene TRBD1, 7 bases. Germline V gene sequence: CDR1 MNHNS, CDR2 SASEGT. This CDR3 is 15 amino acids long. The V end lost 6 bases, the J end lost 0 bases, and 12 bases lay between the germline ends. CDR3: CASRDREVAKNIQYF. In nucleotides, the CDR3 is TGTGCCAGCAGAGACAGGGAGGTAGCCAAAAACATTCAGTACTTC.